The clone carrying this TCR beta chain was detected only once. The cohort comprised adults aged 18 to 89 years residing in about two dozen US areas. Participant-given clinical history determined each cohort assignment. This specimen comes from a study of blood T cell repertoires in COVID-19. The wider study: T cells, B-cell-depleted T cells, or PBMCs provided the cDNA or gDNA that served as material.

As handled by the study authors: Amplification from reference gene primers served as the basis for estimated nucleated cell counts. The data were produced by immunoSEQ multiplex PCR, yet TCRdb's version contains in-frame clones alone and is incomplete. That table furnishes V, J and clone size, whereas the DNA furnished D and trimming. The sample lists approximately 440,000 clones, about 90% occurring once. V was clipped by 4 bases and J by 0 bases, with 10 bases between them. Germline V lookup: CDR1 MDHEN, CDR2 SYDVKM. The CDR3 length is 14 residues. The chain is built from TRBV28 and TRBJ2-7; D possibly corresponds to TRBD1 (6 bases). Sequenced: PBMCs or T cells enriched from blood (not recorded which). This receptor was obtained from a man between 18 and 35 years old who had recovered from COVID-19. The CDR3 spells CASSSPGHSYEQYF. The CDR3 DNA reads TGTGCCAGCAGTTCTCCGGGACACTCCTACGAGCAGTACTTC.